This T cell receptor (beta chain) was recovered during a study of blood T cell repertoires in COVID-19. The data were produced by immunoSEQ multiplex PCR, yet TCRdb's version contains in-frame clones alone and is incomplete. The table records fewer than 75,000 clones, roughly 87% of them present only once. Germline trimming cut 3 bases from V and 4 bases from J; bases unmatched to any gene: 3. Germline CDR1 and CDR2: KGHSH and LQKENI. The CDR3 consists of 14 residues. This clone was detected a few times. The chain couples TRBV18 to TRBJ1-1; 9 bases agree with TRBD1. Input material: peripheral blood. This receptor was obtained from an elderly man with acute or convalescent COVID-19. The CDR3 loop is CASSPGTGTTEAFF. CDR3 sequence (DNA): TGTGCCAGCTCACCGGGGACAGGGACCACTGAAGCTTTCTTT.